Following are 16 T cell receptor beta chains from one sample sequenced in a study of a mutant IDH1 vaccine in newly diagnosed glioma. These receptors have no known antigen. The time point: week 47, end of study. Every vaccine dose comprised 300 ug of mutant IDH1 20-mer peptide plus topical imiquimod. Assay used: immunoSEQ multiplex PCR; TCRdb lists only in-frame clones, some missing. The sample carries 10,000 to 15,000 clones, roughly four fifths recorded once. Here the sequenced sample was PBMCs, taken from a glioma patient whose treatment included an IDH1 peptide vaccine. The origin of the receptors is a woman aged 40 to 50 with glioma.

The chain recombines TRBV12-5 with TRBJ2-2; TRBD2 aligns across 13 bases. The CDR3 runs 15 residues. Per germline, CDR1 LGHNT and CDR2 FRNRAP. The V gene end was trimmed by 7 bases and the J gene end by 5 bases; junction bases not matched to a gene: 4. The CDR3 coding sequence is TGTGCTAGTGCCCTGGGACTAGCGGGGACCGGGGAGCTGTTTTTT. Translating it yields CASALGLAGTGELFF.

The rearrangement links TRBV7-2 to TRBJ1-6; 10 nucleotides line up with TRBD1. V lost 6 bases, J lost 9 bases, and 5 bases stayed unmatched. Germline V CDR1 and CDR2: SGHTA, FQGNSA. The CDR3 runs 14 residues. The CDR3 reads CASRPGTGVSPLHF. CDR3 coding DNA: TGTGCCAGCAGACCCGGGACAGGGGTTTCACCCCTCCACTTT.

The chain employs TRBV6-6 and TRBJ2-1, with 10 bases aligning to TRBD1. This CDR3 comprises 16 residues. The J segment lost 8 bases and the V segment lost 2 bases, leaving 9 bases of the junction unmatched. Germline V CDR1 and CDR2: MNHNY, SVGAGI (reference sequence). CDR3 nucleotides: TGTGCCAGCAGTTACAGGGGACAGGGGCTTGGGTATGAGCAGTTCTTC. This gives the protein CASSYRGQGLGYEQFF.

This chain uses TRBV29-1 with TRBJ2-7; D may be TRBD1 (6 bases). Trimming cost V 4 bases and J 0 bases, with 10 bases left between them. Looked up from germline, CDR1 is SQVTM and CDR2 is ANQGSEA. The CDR3 is 13 residues long. The CDR3 coding sequence is TGCAGCGTTGCCGGGACACCCTCCTACGAGCAGTACTTC. It encodes CSVAGTPSYEQYF.

V gene TRBV29-1 combines with J gene TRBJ2-3; no clear D. This CDR3 contains 14 residues. With 4 bases removed from V and 2 bases from J, the gap between germline ends came to 13 bases. CDR1 is SQVTM, CDR2 ANQGSEA, per germline. The CDR3 region has the DNA TGCAGCGTTGGATTAGCAAGGCTCACAGATACGCAGTATTTT. It encodes CSVGLARLTDTQYF.

The chain carries TRBV2 and TRBJ1-6; D is uncertain. The CDR3 is 13 residues long. Trimming left V 2 bases short and J 7 bases short, with 6 bases between. Per the germline V gene, CDR1 is SNHLY and CDR2 is FYNNEI. For the CDR3, the DNA is TGTGCCAGCAGTGAATCTCGCAATTCACCCCTCCACTTT. Its protein product is CASSESRNSPLHF.

This chain uses TRBV5-6 with TRBJ1-5; D gene unclear. The germline CDR1 and CDR2 sequences are SGHDT and YYEEEE. V lost 5 bases and J 5 bases, leaving 20 bases between the germline ends. This CDR3 is 16 amino acids long. CDR3 bases: TGTGCCAGCAGTTATTGGATTCGGGAGGGCCATCAGCCCCAGCATTTT. Encoded protein: CASSYWIREGHQPQHF.

A few counts support this clone. This chain connects TRBV29-1 to TRBJ1-5, with 7 bases identical to TRBD1. This CDR3 comprises 17 residues. Germline CDR1 is SQVTM and CDR2 is ANQGSEA. V lost 7 bases, J lost 0 bases, and 15 bases stayed unmatched. The CDR3 DNA reads as TGCAGCGCCTCCATCGGCAGGGGGGAGGATAGCAATCAGCCCCAGCATTTT. Residues: CSASIGRGEDSNQPQHF.

The chain employs TRBV19 and TRBJ2-1, with D unresolved. Trimming left V 5 bases short and J 2 bases short, with 7 bases between. The CDR3 sequence is 13 residues long. Germline loops: CDR1 LNHDA, CDR2 SQIVND (reference sequence). The CDR3 DNA reads as TGTGCCAGTAGTGCCGCCGCCTACAATGAGCAGTTCTTC. This gives the protein CASSAAAYNEQFF. Supplemented by reference TRBV19 and TRBJ2-1, the full variable domain reads DGGITQSPKYLFRKEGQNVTLSCEQNLNHDAMYWYRQDPGQGLRLIYYSQIVNDFQKGDIAEGYSVSREKKESFPLTVTSAQKNPTAFYLCASSAAAYNEQFFGPGTRLTVL.

The rearrangement uses TRBV11-2 and TRBJ2-2; a weak D match, TRBD2 (6 bases). Deletions cut 1 base from V and 1 base from J, with 10 bases between. The CDR3 is made up of 16 amino acids. Germline assignment: CDR1 SGHAT and CDR2 FQNNGV. CDR3 loop: CASSLVGRGNTGELFF. The CDR3 region has the DNA TGTGCCAGCAGCTTAGTGGGGCGGGGGAACACCGGGGAGCTGTTTTTT.

The chain links TRBV9 to TRBJ1-2, with D possibly matching TRBD1 (5 bases). Per the germline V gene, CDR1 is SGDLS and CDR2 is YYNGEE. This CDR3 has 13 amino acids. The V end lost 7 bases, the J end lost 3 bases, and 13 bases lay between the germline ends. CDR3 sequence: CASGQGVDYGYTF. Here the CDR3 DNA reads TGTGCCAGCGGTCAGGGAGTGGACTATGGCTACACCTTC.

The CDR3 protein is CAIISGDTGELFF. The CDR3 region has the DNA TGTGCCATCATATCGGGGGACACCGGGGAGCTGTTTTTT. J is TRBJ2-2 and V is TRBV10-3; D is perhaps TRBD2 (6 bases). This CDR3 spans 13 amino acids. Germline assignment: CDR1 ENHRY and CDR2 SYGVKD. V lost 7 bases and J lost 3, with 9 bases in between.

The chain carries TRBV18 and TRBJ2-5; the D gene is possibly TRBD2 (5 bases). This CDR3 region has 14 residues. Germline CDR1 reads KGHSH; CDR2 reads LQKENI. With 2 bases removed from V and 2 bases from J, the gap between germline ends came to 9 bases. Here the CDR3 DNA reads TGTGCCAGCTCACCAAGGACTGAGCAAGAGACCCAGTACTTC. As protein: CASSPRTEQETQYF.

The genes are TRBV2 and TRBJ2-1; TRBD1 agrees at 8 bases. Trimming at V came to 6 bases and at J to 4 bases, leaving 2 bases not matched to a gene. The CDR3 spans 13 residues. In germline, CDR1 is SNHLY, CDR2 FYNNEI. The CDR3 DNA is TGTGCCAGCAGACGGGACAGGTACAATGAGCAGTTCTTC. Protein product: CASRRDRYNEQFF. Looking up the rest from reference TRBV2 and TRBJ2-1 gives the full variable domain: EPEVTQTPSHQVTQMGQEVILRCVPISNHLYFYWYRQILGQKVEFLVSFYNNEISEKSEIFDDQFSVERPDGSNFTLKIRSTKLEDSAMYFCASRRDRYNEQFFGPGTRLTVL.

This clone was seen a few times. In nucleotides, the CDR3 is TGTGCCAGCTCACTTACCCAGGGCGAGACTGAAGCTTTCTTT. Encoded protein: CASSLTQGETEAFF. The chain joins TRBV18 to TRBJ1-1; possibly TRBD1 for D (5 bases). The CDR3 is 14 amino acids. CDR1 and CDR2 from the germline V gene are KGHSH and LQKENI. Trimming cost V 4 bases and J 5 bases, with 14 bases left between them.

This clone came up a few times. The chain uses TRBV6-6 and TRBJ1-1; the D is unclear. V was shortened by 2 bases and J by 1 base, with 8 bases between the two germline ends. The CDR3 runs to 14 residues. Germline CDR1 MNHNY, CDR2 SVGAGI (reference sequence). The CDR3 spells CASSYLRGNTEAFF. The CDR3 DNA sequence: TGTGCCAGCAGTTACCTTCGGGGGAACACTGAAGCTTTCTTT.